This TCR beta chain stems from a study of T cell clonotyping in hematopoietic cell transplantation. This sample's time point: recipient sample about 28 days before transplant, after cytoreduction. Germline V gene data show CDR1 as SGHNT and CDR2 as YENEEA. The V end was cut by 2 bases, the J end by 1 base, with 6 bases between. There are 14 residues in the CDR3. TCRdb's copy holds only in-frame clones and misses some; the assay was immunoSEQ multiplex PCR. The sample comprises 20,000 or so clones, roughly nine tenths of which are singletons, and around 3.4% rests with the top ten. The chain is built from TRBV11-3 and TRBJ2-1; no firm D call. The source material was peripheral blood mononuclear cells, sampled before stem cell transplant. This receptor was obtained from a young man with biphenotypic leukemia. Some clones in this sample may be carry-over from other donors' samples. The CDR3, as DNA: TGTGCCAGCAGCTTACCTATATCCTACAATGAGCAGTTCTTC. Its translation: CASSLPISYNEQFF.